What follows is one TCR beta chain and its context. The PCR had 60 Vbeta and 13 Jbeta primers. Using immunoSEQ multiplex PCR, the repertoire was profiled, and TCRdb retains in-frame clones only, with some absent. The table lists 150,000 to 200,000 clones, 83% of them singletons. Germline CDR1 reads SGHRS; CDR2 reads YFSETQ. The V gene lost 0 bases and the J gene lost 13 bases, with 13 bases spanning the gap. The CDR3 extends over 12 amino acids. Donors consisted of healthy bone marrow donors. The source of the sample is a study of cytomegalovirus exposure and HLA in healthy donors. The chain uses TRBV5-1 and TRBJ2-5; tentative D call: TRBD1 (6 bases). Sequencing was performed on PBMCs. The source is a man aged 50-59 years in good health and CMV-seropositive. This chain's CDR3 is CASSLGQAKTYF. The CDR3 bases are TGCGCCAGCAGCTTGGGACAGGCGAAGACGTACTTC.